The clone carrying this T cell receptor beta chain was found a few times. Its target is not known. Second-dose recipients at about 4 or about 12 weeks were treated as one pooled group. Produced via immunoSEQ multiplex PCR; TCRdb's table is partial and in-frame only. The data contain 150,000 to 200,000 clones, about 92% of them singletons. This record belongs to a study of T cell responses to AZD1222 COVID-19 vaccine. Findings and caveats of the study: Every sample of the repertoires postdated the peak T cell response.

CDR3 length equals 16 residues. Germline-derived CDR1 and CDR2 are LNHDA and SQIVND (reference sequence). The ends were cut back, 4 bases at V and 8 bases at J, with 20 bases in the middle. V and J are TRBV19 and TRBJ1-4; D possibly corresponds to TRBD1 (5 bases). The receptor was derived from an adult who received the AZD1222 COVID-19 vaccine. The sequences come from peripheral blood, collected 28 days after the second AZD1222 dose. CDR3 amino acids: CASSNGAAGSGEKLFF. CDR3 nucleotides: TGTGCCAGTAGTAACGGGGCGGCAGGTAGCGGCGAAAAACTGTTTTTT.